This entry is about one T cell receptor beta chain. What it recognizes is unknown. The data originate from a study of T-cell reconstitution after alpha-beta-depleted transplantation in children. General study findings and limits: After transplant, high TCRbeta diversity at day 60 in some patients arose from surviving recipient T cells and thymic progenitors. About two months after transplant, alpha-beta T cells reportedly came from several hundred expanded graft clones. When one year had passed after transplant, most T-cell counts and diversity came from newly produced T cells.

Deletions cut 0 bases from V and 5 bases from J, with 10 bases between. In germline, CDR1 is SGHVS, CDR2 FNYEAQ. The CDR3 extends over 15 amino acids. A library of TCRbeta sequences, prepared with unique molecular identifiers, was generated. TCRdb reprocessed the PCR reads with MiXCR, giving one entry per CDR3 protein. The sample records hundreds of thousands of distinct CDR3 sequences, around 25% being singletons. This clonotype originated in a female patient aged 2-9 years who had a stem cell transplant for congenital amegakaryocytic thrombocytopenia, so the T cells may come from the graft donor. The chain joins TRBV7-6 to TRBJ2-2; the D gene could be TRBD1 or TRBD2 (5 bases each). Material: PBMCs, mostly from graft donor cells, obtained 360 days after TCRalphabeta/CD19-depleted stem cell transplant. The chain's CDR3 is CASSLAAGRTGELFF. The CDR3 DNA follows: TGTGCCAGCAGCTTAGCGGCAGGGAGAACCGGGGAGCTGTTTTTT.